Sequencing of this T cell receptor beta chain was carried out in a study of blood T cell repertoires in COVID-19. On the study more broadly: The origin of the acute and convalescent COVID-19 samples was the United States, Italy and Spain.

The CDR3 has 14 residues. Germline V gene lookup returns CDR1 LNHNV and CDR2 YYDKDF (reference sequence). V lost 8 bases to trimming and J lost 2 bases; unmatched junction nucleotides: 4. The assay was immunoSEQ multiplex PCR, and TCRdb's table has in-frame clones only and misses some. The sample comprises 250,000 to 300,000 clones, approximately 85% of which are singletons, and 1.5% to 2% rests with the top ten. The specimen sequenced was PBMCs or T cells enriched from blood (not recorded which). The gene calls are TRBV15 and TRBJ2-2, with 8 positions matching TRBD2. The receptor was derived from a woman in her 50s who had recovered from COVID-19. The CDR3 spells CATHSGINTGELFF. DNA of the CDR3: TGTGCCACCCATAGCGGGATTAACACCGGGGAGCTGTTTTTT.